What follows are 30 T cell receptor beta chains derived from one specimen sequenced in a study of metastatic and nonmetastatic thyroid tumors. Thyroid surgery took place with no prior treatment in any patient. With MiXCR, TCRdb reprocessed the PCR reads. Among about 25,000 clones listed, less than 25% were seen once. The sequenced sample consisted of blood. The receptors here all came from a male donor with papillary thyroid cancer or a benign thyroid nodule (not recorded which). Some clones in this sample may be carry-over from other donors' samples.

This clone was counted many times. The rearrangement links TRBV20-1 to TRBJ2-2, with TRBD1 matching over 7 bases. Germline V gene lookup returns CDR1 DFQATT and CDR2 SNEGSKA (reference sequence). The CDR3 has 15 amino acids. Unmatched junction bases numbered 10, after V lost 5 bases and J lost 4 bases. The CDR3 sequence is CSALTGAYVTGELFF. The CDR3, as DNA: TGCAGTGCTCTTACAGGGGCATATGTCACCGGGGAGCTGTTTTTT.

This clone was found many times. V is TRBV6-1 and J is TRBJ2-7, with a tentative D call TRBD1 (6 bases). This CDR3 has 15 residues. The V end was cut by 5 bases, the J end by 3 bases, with 17 bases between. Per germline, CDR1 MNHNS and CDR2 SASEGT. Here the CDR3 DNA reads TGTGCCAGCAGTACAAGAAACAGGGTGAGCTACGAGCAGTACTTC. Translated: CASSTRNRVSYEQYF.

This clone was recorded at least ten times. This chain joins TRBV20-1 and TRBJ1-4; the D gene is possibly TRBD1 (5 bases). V lost 3 bases to trimming and J lost 4 bases, with 9 bases between them. Germline CDR1 and CDR2: DFQATT and SNEGSKA (reference sequence). The CDR3 length is 13 residues. The CDR3 here is CSASPGLNEKLFF. The CDR3 bases are TGCAGTGCTAGTCCGGGACTTAATGAAAAACTGTTTTTT.

This clone was seen at least ten times. This chain links TRBV4-3 with TRBJ2-5, with D perhaps assigned TRBD1 or TRBD2 (5 bases each). V was shortened by 2 bases and J by 5 bases, with 12 bases between the two germline ends. This CDR3 comprises 14 residues. Germline loops: CDR1 LGHNA, CDR2 YSLEER. The CDR3 loop is CASSQLEEGETQYF. The DNA of the CDR3 is TGCGCCAGCAGCCAATTAGAAGAGGGGGAGACCCAGTACTTC.

This clone was detected ten times or more. The V and J genes are TRBV18 and TRBJ1-3; 7 bases match TRBD1. The CDR3 length is 16 residues. Germline V CDR1 and CDR2: KGHSH, LQKENI. J lost 4 bases, V lost 1 base, and 7 bases had no gene match. The CDR3 coding sequence is TGTGCCAGCTCACCACAAGCAGGGGGGCAAGGAAACACCATATATTTT. The encoded protein is CASSPQAGGQGNTIYF.

Sample share makes this clone medium-sized. The gene calls are TRBV4-1 and TRBJ1-5, with D maybe TRBD1 (6 bases). Germline V gene lookup returns CDR1 MGHRA and CDR2 YSYEKL. CDR3 length: 14 residues. V shed 2 bases and J shed 3 bases, with 8 bases lying between them. The CDR3 region is CASSQWDNNQPQHF. CDR3 in DNA: TGCGCCAGCAGCCAATGGGACAACAATCAGCCCCAGCATTTT.

This clone appeared many times. J is TRBJ1-2 and V is TRBV7-9; 7 bases are a match to TRBD1. Trimming cost V 5 bases and J 4 bases; bases outside gene matches: 7. Germline V gene lookup returns CDR1 SEHNR and CDR2 FQNEAQ (reference sequence). CDR3 size: 14 residues. The CDR3: CASSPGTAFYGYTF. The CDR3 coding sequence is TGTGCCAGCAGCCCCGGGACAGCTTTCTATGGCTACACCTTC. The entire variable domain, with the rest obtained from reference TRBV7-9 and TRBJ1-2, is as follows: DTGVSQNPRHKITKRGQNVTFRCDPISEHNRLYWYRQTLGQGPEFLTYFQNEAQLEKSRLLSDRFSAERPKGSFSTLEIQRTEQGDSAMYLCASSPGTAFYGYTFGSGTRLTVV.

In this sample, this clone turned up many times. The chain joins TRBV28 to TRBJ1-3; D call uncertain. Germline loops: CDR1 MDHEN, CDR2 SYDVKM. The CDR3 has 12 residues. DNA of the CDR3: TGTGAGTCCTGCTCCTCTGGAAACACCATATATTTT. Translating gives CESCSSGNTIYF.

This clone was seen ten or more times. The gene calls are TRBV5-1 and TRBJ1-1, with D tentatively TRBD1 (6 bases). Germline CDR1 SGHRS, CDR2 YFSETQ. The CDR3 sequence is 13 residues long. With 3 bases removed from V and 5 bases from J, the gap between germline ends came to 11 bases. The DNA for the CDR3 is TGCGCCAGCAGCTCACAGGACAGTACTGAAGCTTTCTTT. Translation gives CASSSQDSTEAFF. Using reference TRBV5-1 and TRBJ1-1 for the parts outside the CDR3, the full variable domain is KAGVTQTPRYLIKTRGQQVTLSCSPISGHRSVSWYQQTPGQGLQFLFEYFSETQRNKGNFPGRFSGRQFSNSRSEMNVSTLELGDSALYLCASSSQDSTEAFFGQGTRLTVV.

This clone was observed at least ten times. The chain has TRBV19 and TRBJ2-5, with 7 positions matching TRBD1. Germline CDR1 is LNHDA and CDR2 is SQIVND (reference sequence). The CDR3 runs 14 residues. V shed 2 bases, J shed 4 bases, and the junction held 4 bases outside the gene matches. The CDR3 DNA reads TGTGCCAGTAGTATAACAGGGGCGCGAGAGACCCAGTACTTC. This translates into CASSITGARETQYF.

Ten or more counts support this clone. This rearrangement joins TRBV11-3 to TRBJ1-1; tentative D call: TRBD1 (6 bases). CDR1 is SGHNT, CDR2 YENEEA, per germline. The germline V and J ends were trimmed by 7 bases and 5 bases, with 23 bases remaining between them. The CDR3 covers 16 residues. The CDR3: CASTIGHTGFATEAFF. The CDR3 region has the DNA TGTGCCAGCACAATAGGGCACACAGGGTTCGCAACTGAAGCTTTCTTT.

A few counts support this clone. This may be a read error: a much more frequent sequence differs by one nucleotide. At the DNA level, this CDR3 is encoded by other sequences in the same sample as well. This chain connects TRBV6-1 to TRBJ2-5, with 8 bases aligning to TRBD1. Germline loops: CDR1 MNHNS, CDR2 SASEGT. The CDR3 is 15 amino acids. Trimming removed 7 bases from V and 6 bases from J; junction bases left unmatched: 13. The CDR3: CASTELGQGPKTQYF. In nucleotides, the CDR3 is TGTGCCAGCACCGAACTTGGACAGGGTCCAAAGACCCAGTACTTC.

This clone occurred many times. The V gene is TRBV20-1, the J gene TRBJ2-5; 11 positions match TRBD1. Germline V gene data show CDR1 as DFQATT and CDR2 as SNEGSKA (reference sequence). V dropped 4 bases and J dropped 5; count of bases not matched to a gene: 15. CDR3 length equals 17 residues. The CDR3, as DNA: TGCAGTGCTAATGCGGACGGGACAGGGGGTTGGTGGGAGACCCAGTACTTC. Translating gives CSANADGTGGWWETQYF.

This clone showed up just a few times. At one boundary the junction diverges from the germline segment, which might be a read error. The chain joins TRBV11-1 to TRBJ2-1; 7 nucleotides line up with TRBD2. The CDR3 has 17 residues. Per germline, CDR1 SGHAT and CDR2 FQDESV (reference sequence). The CDR3 DNA reads TGTGCCAGCAGCATAGGGGAGACCCTAGCGGACTACAATGTGCAGTTCTTC. Translation gives CASSIGETLADYNVQFF.

This clone was seen many times. The chain is built from TRBV7-3 and TRBJ2-3; D possibly corresponds to TRBD1 (5 bases). The V and J ends lost 6 bases and 0 bases respectively, with 7 bases between them. CDR3 length equals 13 residues. The germline gives CDR1 SGHTA, CDR2 FQGTGA. The CDR3 nucleotides are TGTGCCAGCAGTACAGGTAGCACAGATACGCAGTATTTT. As protein: CASSTGSTDTQYF.

This clone occurred many times. The chain has TRBV16 and TRBJ1-6; D is unclear. V dropped 1 base and J dropped 10 bases, with 5 bases sitting between them. The CDR3 consists of 12 residues. The V gene's germline CDR1 is KGHSY and CDR2 FQNENV. The CDR3 spells CASSQLGSPLHF. CDR3 coding DNA: TGTGCCAGCAGCCAATTGGGATCACCCCTCCACTTT.

This clone has a count of ten or more. The CDR3 DNA reads as TGTGCCAGCAGTTTTAGCAAGGAATCTTCCTGGCACGGAGATACGCAGTATTTT. Amino acid sequence: CASSFSKESSWHGDTQYF. This chain connects TRBV28 to TRBJ2-3, with D unclear. This CDR3 comprises 18 residues. Trimming removed 3 bases from V and 5 bases from J, with 24 bases in between. Germline V gene lookup returns CDR1 MDHEN and CDR2 SYDVKM. Full variable domain (remainder filled in from reference TRBV28 and TRBJ2-3): DVKVTQSSRYLVKRTGEKVFLECVQDMDHENMFWYRQDPGLGLRLIYFSYDVKMKEKGDIPEGYSVSREKKERFSLILESASTNQTSMYLCASSFSKESSWHGDTQYFGPGTRLTVL.

Remarks on this clone: A much more abundant neighbour one base away suggests this may be a read error. The chain recombines TRBV7-3 with TRBJ2-5; D not certain. CDR1 is SGHTA and CDR2 is FQGTGA in the germline V gene. The CDR3 totals 15 residues. V lost 1 base and J 7 bases, leaving 16 bases between the germline ends. The CDR3 region is CASSLRDNVLPTQYF. The CDR3, as DNA: TGTGCCAGCAGCTTAAGAGACAATGTTTTGCCGACCCAGTACTTC.

This clone was counted many times. The chain links TRBV6-1 to TRBJ2-5; 8 nucleotides line up with TRBD1. The V segment lost 2 bases and the J segment 2 bases; nucleotides outside the gene matches: 4. There are 15 residues in the CDR3. The V gene's germline CDR1 is MNHNS and CDR2 SASEGT. CDR3 sequence: CASSEIGTGQETQYF. The CDR3 nucleotides are TGTGCCAGCAGTGAAATCGGGACAGGACAAGAGACCCAGTACTTC.

This clone has ten or more counts. The rearrangement joins TRBV6-4 to TRBJ1-2, with a possible D match to TRBD1 (5 bases). Between the trimmed V and J ends, which lost 0 bases and 8 bases, there was a span of 10 bases. This CDR3 has 13 amino acids. Germline V gene sequence: CDR1 MRHNA, CDR2 SNTAGT. CDR3 loop: CASSDSEGSGYTF. CDR3 bases: TGTGCCAGCAGTGACTCTGAGGGGAGCGGCTACACCTTC.

This clone was recorded a few times. This sequence joins TRBV25-1 and TRBJ2-7, with 14 bases that match TRBD2. Germline-derived CDR1 and CDR2 are MGHDK and SYGVNS. This CDR3 is 15 amino acids long. After removal of 2 bases from V and 6 bases from J, the junction contained 3 bases not matched to a gene. The CDR3 nucleotides are TGTGCCAGCAGTGAAGCCGGACTAGCGGGAGGCGAGCAGTACTTC. Amino acids: CASSEAGLAGGEQYF.

In this sample, this clone turned up many times. The rearrangement uses TRBV20-1 and TRBJ2-7, with a weak D call TRBD2 (5 bases). The germline V gene encodes CDR1 DFQATT and CDR2 SNEGSKA (reference sequence). Trimming pared 6 bases from V and 6 bases from J, leaving 12 bases between. CDR3 length equals 11 residues. The CDR3 coding sequence is TGCAGTGCGAGCAGCGGTTCCGAGCAGTACTTC. Amino acid sequence: CSASSGSEQYF.

This clone was observed many times. CDR3 nucleotide sequence: TGTGCCAGCAGCCTTGGGGTCGACTCCTACGAGCAGTACTTC. This encodes CASSLGVDSYEQYF. J is TRBJ2-7 and V is TRBV9, with D hard to call. V lost 4 bases to trimming and J lost 0 bases, with 11 bases between them. The length of the CDR3 is 14 residues. CDR1 is SGDLS and CDR2 is YYNGEE in the germline V gene.

The sample holds many counts of this clone. V usage is TRBV6-2 or TRBV6-3 and J usage is TRBJ2-5; D not certain. The V end was cut by 7 bases, the J end by 4 bases, with 16 bases between. This CDR3 is built from 14 residues. Germline CDR1 reads MNHEY; CDR2 reads SVGEGT. The CDR3 DNA sequence: TGTGCCAGCACCGCGCGAATGGGTGGAGAGACCCAGTACTTC. Protein product: CASTARMGGETQYF.

This clone ranks as medium-sized (0.01 to 0.1%). The chain employs TRBV27 and TRBJ2-3, with 14 bases fitting TRBD2. There are 17 residues in the CDR3. Germline V gene lookup returns CDR1 MNHEY and CDR2 SMNVEV (reference sequence). V was pared by 2 bases and J by 4 bases, with 5 bases of the junction left unmatched. In DNA form, the CDR3 reads TGTGCCAGCAGTTTAATCCCGGGACTAGCGGGAGCAGATACGCAGTATTTT. It encodes CASSLIPGLAGADTQYF.

This clone was seen many times. The chain links TRBV5-4 to TRBJ2-7, with D possibly being TRBD1 (6 bases). There are 15 residues in the CDR3. Per germline, CDR1 SGHNT and CDR2 YYREEE (reference sequence). The ends were cut back, 4 bases at V and 4 bases at J, with 18 bases in the middle. The chain's CDR3 is CASSLGFGGRYEQYF. The CDR3, as DNA: TGTGCCAGCAGCCTGGGTTTTGGGGGCAGGTACGAGCAGTACTTC.

This clone has a count of ten or more. V usage is TRBV7-9 and J usage is TRBJ2-7, with D uncertain. Germline V CDR1 and CDR2: SEHNR, FQNEAQ (reference sequence). This CDR3 has 10 amino acids. Trimming removed 8 bases at V and 3 bases at J, with 5 bases between. The CDR3 bases are TGTGCCAGCGGCAACTACGAGCAGTACTTC. This sequence encodes CASGNYEQYF.

This clone has at least ten counts. This chain connects TRBV3-1 to TRBJ1-1, with D perhaps matching TRBD1 (5 bases). The V end was cut by 1 base, the J end by 4 bases, with 10 bases between. Germline V gives CDR1 LGHDT, CDR2 YNNKEL (reference sequence). The CDR3 has 14 amino acids. The CDR3, as DNA: TGTGCCAGCAGCCAAGGGGGGTGGCTCACTGAAGCTTTCTTT. Translation gives CASSQGGWLTEAFF.

This clone has at least ten counts. The chain has TRBV20-1 and TRBJ1-1; D is unresolved. The germline CDR1 and CDR2 sequences are DFQATT and SNEGSKA (reference sequence). Trimming left V 3 bases short and J 3 bases short, with 11 bases between. The CDR3 is made up of 13 amino acids. Here the CDR3 DNA reads TGCAGTGCTAGTAGGTCAGGTTACACTGAAGCTTTCTTT. It encodes CSASRSGYTEAFF.

V is TRBV28 and J is TRBJ1-2, with D uncertain. The length of the CDR3 is 13 residues. Trimming took 5 bases from V and 3 from J, leaving 10 bases between them. Germline V CDR1 and CDR2: MDHEN, SYDVKM. DNA for the CDR3: TGTGCCAGCAGTACCACACCGGACTATGGCTACACCTTC. Protein: CASSTTPDYGYTF.